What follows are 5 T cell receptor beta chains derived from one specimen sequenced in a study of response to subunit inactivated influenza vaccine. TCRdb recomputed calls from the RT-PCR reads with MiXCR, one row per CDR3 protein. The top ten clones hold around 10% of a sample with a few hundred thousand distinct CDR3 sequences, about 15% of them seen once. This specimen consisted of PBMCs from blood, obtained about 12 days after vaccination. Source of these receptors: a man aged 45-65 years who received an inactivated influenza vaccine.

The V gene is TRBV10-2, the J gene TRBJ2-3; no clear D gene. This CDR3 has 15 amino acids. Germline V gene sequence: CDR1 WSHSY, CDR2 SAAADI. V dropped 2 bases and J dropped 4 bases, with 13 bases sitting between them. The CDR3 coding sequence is TGCGCCAGCAGTGAGCGACGGAATCCAGCAGATACGCAGTATTTT. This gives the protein CASSERRNPADTQYF.

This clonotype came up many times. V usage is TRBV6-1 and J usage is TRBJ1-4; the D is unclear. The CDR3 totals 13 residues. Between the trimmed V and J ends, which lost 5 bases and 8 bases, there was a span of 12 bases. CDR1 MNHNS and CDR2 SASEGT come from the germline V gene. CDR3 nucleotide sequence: TGTGCCAGCAGTATCAACAGTGGGGAAAAACTGTTTTTT. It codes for CASSINSGEKLFF.

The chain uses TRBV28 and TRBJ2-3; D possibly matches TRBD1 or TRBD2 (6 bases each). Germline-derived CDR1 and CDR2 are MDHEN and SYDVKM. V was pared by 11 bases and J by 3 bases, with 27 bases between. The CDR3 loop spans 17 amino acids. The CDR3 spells CASNRNNRGLGTDTQYF. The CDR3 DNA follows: TGTGCCTCTAACCGTAACAACCGGGGGCTGGGAACAGATACGCAGTATTTT.

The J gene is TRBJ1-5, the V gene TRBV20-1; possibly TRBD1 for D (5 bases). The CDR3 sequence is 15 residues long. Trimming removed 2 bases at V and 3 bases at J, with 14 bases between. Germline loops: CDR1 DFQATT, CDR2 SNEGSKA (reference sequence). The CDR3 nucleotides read TGCAGTGCTAGACCCTCGGGGGGTTCCAATCAGCCCCAGCATTTT. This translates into CSARPSGGSNQPQHF.

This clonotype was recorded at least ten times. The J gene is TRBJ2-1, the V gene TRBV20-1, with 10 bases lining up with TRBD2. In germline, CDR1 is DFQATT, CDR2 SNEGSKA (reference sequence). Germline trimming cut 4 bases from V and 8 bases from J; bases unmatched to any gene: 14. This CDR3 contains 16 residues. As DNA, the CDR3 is TGCAGTGCTATTAGCGGGAGGCCCCCTAGAAGGGATGAGCAGTTCTTC. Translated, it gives CSAISGRPPRRDEQFF.